This T cell receptor beta chain was sequenced for a study of cytomegalovirus exposure and HLA in healthy donors. The study, taken as a whole, reports: Approximately 160 TCR beta chains were listed as cytomegalovirus-associated. For TCR beta chains, V- and J-gene trimming was later linked to a missense DCLRE1C variant. The number of N-insertions in an Asian-associated ancestry cluster was reportedly below the approximately 680-donor mean in a later analysis.

The CDR3 has 15 residues. Trimming pared 4 bases from V and 3 bases from J, leaving 16 bases between. Germline lookup yields CDR1 MDHEN and CDR2 SYDVKM. PCR primers comprised 60 Vbeta and 13 Jbeta primers. Assay: immunoSEQ multiplex PCR; the TCRdb copy retains only in-frame clones and omits some. The sample consists of about 170,000 clones, 75% to 85% of them appearing once. Note on this clone: Its antigen is still unknown.

The receptor was derived from a woman aged 30 to 39 in good health and CMV-seropositive. The V and J genes are TRBV28 and TRBJ2-7, with D maybe TRBD1 (6 bases). Sequencing was done on a sample of PBMCs. As DNA, the CDR3 is TGTGCCAGCAGTTCCCAGGGGAGCGGCTACTACGAGCAGTACTTC. It encodes CASSSQGSGYYEQYF.